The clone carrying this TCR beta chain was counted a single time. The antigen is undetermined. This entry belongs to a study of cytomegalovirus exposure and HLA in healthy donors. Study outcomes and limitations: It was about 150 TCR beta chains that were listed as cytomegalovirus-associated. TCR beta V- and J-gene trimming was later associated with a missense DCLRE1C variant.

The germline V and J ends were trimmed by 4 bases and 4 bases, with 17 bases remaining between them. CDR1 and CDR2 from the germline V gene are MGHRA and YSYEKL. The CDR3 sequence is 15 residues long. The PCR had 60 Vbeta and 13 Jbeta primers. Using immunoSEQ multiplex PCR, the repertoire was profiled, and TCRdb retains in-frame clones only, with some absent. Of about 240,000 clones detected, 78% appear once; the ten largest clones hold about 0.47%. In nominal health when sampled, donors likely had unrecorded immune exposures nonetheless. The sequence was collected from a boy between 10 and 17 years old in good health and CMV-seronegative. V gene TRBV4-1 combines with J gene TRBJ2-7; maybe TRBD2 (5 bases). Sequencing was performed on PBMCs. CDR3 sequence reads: CASSLRQNSGYEQYF. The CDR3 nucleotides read TGCGCCAGCAGCCTTCGACAAAACTCGGGGTACGAGCAGTACTTC.